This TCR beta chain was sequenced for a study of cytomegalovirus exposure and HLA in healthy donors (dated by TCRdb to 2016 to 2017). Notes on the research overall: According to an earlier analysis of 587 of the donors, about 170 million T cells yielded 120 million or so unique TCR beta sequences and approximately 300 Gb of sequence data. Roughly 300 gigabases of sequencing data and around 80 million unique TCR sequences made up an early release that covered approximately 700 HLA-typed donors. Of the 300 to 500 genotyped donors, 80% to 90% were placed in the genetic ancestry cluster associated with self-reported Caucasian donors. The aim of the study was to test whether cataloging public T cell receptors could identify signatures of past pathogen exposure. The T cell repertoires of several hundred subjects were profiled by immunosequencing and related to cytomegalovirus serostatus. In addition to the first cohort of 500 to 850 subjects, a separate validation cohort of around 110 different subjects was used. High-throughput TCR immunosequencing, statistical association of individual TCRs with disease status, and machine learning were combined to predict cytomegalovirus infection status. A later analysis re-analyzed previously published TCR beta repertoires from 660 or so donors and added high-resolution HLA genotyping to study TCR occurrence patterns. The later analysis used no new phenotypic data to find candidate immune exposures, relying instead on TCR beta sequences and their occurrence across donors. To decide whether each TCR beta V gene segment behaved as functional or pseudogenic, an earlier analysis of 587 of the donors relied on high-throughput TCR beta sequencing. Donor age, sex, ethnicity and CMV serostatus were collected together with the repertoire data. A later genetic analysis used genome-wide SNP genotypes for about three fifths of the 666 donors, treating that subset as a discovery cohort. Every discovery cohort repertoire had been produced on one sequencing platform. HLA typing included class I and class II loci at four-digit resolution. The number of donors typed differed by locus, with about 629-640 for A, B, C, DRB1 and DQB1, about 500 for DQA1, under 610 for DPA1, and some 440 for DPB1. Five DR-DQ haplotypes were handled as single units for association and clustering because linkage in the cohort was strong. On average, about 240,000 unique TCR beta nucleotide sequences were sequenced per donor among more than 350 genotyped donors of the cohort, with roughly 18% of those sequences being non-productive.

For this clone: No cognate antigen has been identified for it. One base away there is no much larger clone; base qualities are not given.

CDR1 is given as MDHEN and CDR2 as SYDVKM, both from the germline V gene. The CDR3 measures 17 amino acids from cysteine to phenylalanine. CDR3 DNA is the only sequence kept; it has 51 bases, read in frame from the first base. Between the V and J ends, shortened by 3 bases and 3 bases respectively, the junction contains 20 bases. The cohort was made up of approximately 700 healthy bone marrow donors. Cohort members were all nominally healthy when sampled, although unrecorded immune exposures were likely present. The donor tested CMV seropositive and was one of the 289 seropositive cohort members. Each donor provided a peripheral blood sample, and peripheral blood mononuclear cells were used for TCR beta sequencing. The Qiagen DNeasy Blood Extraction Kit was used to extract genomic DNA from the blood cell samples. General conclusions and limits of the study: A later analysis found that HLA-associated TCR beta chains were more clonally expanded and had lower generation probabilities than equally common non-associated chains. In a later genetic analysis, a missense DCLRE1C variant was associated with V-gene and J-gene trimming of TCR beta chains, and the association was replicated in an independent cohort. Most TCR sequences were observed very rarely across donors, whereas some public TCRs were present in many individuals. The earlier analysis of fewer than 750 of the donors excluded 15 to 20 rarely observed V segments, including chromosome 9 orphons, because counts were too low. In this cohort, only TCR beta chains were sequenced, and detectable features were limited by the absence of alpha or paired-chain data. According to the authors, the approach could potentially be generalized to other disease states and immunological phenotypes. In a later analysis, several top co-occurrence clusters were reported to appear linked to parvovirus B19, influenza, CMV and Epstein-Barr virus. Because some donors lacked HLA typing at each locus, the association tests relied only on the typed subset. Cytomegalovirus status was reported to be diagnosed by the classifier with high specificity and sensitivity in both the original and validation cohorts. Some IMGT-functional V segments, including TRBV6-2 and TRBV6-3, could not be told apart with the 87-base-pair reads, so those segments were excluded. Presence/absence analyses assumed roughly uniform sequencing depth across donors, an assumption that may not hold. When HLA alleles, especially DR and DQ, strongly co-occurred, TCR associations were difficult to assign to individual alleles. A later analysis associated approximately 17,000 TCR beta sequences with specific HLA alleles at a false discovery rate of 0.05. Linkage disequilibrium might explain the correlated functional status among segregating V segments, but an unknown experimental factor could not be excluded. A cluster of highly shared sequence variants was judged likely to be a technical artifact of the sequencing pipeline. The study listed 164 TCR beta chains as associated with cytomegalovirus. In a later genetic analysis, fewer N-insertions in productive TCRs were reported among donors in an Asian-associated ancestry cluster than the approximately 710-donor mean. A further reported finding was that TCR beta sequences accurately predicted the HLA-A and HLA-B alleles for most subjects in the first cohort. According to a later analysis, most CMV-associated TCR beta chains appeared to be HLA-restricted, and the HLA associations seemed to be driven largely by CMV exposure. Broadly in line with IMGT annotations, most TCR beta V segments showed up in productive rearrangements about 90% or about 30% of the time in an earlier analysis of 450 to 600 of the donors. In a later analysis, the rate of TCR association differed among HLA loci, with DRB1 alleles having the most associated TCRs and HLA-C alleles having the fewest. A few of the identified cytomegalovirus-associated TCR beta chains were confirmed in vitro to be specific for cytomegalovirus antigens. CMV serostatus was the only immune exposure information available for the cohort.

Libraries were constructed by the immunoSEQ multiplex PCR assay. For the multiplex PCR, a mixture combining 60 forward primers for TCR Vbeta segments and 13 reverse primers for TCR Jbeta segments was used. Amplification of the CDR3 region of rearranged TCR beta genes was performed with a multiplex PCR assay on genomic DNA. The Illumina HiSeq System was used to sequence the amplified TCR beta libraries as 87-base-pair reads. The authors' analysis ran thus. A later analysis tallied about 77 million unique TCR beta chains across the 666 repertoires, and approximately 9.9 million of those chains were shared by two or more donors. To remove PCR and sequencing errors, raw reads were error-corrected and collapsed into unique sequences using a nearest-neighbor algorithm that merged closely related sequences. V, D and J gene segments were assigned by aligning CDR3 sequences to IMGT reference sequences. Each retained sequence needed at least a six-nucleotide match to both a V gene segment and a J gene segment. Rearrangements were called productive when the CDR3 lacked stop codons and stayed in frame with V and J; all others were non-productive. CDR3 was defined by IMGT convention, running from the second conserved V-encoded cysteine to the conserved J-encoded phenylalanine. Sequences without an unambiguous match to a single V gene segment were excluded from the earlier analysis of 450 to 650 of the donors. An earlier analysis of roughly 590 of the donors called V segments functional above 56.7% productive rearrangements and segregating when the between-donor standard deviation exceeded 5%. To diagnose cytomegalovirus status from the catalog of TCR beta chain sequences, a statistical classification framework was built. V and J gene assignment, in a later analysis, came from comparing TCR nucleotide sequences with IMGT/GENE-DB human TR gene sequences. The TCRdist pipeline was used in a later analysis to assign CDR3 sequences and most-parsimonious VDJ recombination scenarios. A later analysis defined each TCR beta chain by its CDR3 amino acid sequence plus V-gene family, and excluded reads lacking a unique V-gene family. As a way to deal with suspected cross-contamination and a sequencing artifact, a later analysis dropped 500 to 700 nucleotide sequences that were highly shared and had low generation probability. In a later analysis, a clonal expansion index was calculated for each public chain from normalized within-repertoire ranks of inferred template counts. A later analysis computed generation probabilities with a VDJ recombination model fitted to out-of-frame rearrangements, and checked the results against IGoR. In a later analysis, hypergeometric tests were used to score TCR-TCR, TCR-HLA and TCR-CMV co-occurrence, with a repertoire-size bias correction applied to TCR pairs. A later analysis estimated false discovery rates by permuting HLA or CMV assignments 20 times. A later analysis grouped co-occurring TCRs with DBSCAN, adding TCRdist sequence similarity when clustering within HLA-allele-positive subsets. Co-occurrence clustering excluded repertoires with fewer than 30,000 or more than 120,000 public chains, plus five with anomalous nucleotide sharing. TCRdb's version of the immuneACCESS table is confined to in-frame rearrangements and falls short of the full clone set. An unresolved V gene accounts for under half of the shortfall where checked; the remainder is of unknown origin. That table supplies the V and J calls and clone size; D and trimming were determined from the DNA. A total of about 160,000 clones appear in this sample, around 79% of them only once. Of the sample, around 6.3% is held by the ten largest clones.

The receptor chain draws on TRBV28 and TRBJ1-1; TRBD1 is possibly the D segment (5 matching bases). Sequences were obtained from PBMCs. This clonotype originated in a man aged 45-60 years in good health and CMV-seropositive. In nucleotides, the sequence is TGTGCCAGCAGTTTCTGGGCGGGGAGGGAAGGGGACACTGAAGCTTTCTTT. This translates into CASSFWAGREGDTEAFF.